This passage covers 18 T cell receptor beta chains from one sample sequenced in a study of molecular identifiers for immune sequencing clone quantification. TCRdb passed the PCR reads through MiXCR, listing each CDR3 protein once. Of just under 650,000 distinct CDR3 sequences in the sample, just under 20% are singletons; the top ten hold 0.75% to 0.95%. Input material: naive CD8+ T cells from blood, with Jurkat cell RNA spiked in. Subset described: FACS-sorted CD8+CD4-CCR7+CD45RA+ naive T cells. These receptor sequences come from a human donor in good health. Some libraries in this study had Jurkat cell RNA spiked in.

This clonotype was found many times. The CDR3 coding sequence is TGTGCCAGCAGCCTTGGACAGGGCCTCAGTGAGCAGTTCTTC. It is translated as CASSLGQGLSEQFF. The chain couples TRBV28 to TRBJ2-1; 8 nucleotides agree with TRBD1. Germline CDR1 reads MDHEN; CDR2 reads SYDVKM. J gave up 9 bases and V 6 bases, and 10 bases lay outside the gene matches. CDR3 length: 14 residues.

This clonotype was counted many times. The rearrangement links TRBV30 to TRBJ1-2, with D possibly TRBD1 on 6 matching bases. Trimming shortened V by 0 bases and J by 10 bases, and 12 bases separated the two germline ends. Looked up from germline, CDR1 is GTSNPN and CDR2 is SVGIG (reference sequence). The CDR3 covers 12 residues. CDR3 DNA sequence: TGTGCCTGGAGTGTACGTCAGGGGATCTACACCTTC. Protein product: CAWSVRQGIYTF.

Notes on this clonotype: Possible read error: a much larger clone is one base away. The CDR3 loop reads CASSPPPRPNTEALF. CDR3 DNA sequence: TGTGCCAGCTCACCACCGCCCAGGCCGAACACTGAAGCTCTCTTT. J is TRBJ1-1 and V is TRBV18; unclear D gene. Germline V CDR1 and CDR2: KGHSH, LQKENI. The CDR3 is made up of 15 amino acids.

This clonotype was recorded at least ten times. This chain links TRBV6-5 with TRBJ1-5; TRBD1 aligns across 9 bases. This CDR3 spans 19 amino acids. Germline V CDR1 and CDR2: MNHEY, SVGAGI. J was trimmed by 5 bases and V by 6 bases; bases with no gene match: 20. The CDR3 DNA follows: TGTGCCAGCAGCCAAACCGGGACAGGGAGTAAAATCAATGATCAGCCCCAGCATTTT. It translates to CASSQTGTGSKINDQPQHF.

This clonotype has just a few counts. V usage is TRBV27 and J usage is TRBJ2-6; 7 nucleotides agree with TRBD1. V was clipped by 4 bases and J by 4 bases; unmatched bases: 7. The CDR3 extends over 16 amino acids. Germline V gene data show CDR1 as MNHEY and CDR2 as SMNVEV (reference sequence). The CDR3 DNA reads TGTGCCAGCAGTTCCACAGGGGTCGGAGGGGCCAACGTCCTGACTTTC. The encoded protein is CASSSTGVGGANVLTF.

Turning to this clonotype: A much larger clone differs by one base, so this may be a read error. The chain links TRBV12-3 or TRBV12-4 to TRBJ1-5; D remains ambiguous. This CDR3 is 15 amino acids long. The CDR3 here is CASSLEWGSNPPQHF. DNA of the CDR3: TGTGCCAGCAGTTTAGAGTGGGGAAGCAATCCGCCCCAGCATTTT.

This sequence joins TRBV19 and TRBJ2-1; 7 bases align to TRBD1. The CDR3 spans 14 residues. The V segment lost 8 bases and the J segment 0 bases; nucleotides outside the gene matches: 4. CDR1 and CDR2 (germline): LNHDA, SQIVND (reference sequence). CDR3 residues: CASARQGSYNEQFF. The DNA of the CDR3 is TGTGCCAGTGCAAGACAGGGCTCCTACAATGAGCAGTTCTTC.

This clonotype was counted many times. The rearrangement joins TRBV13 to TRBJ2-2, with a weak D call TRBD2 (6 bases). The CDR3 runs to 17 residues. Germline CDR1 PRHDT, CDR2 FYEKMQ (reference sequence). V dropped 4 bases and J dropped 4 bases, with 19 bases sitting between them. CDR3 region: CASSSDLREPGTGELFF. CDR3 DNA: TGTGCCAGCAGCTCCGATCTTCGGGAGCCGGGCACCGGGGAGCTGTTTTTT.

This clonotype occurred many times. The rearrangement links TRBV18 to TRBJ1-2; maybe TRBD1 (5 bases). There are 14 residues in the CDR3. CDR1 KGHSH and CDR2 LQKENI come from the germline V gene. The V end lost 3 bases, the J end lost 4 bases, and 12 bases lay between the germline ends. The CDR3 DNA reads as TGTGCCAGCTCACCTGAATTGGGGGGCTATGGCTACACCTTC. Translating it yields CASSPELGGYGYTF.

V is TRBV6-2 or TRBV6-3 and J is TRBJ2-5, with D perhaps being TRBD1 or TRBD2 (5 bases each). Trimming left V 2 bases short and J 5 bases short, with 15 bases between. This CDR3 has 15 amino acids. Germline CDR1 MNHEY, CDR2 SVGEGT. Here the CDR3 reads CASSYVGTGGETQYF. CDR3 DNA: TGTGCCAGCAGTTACGTCGGGACGGGCGGGGAGACCCAGTACTTC.

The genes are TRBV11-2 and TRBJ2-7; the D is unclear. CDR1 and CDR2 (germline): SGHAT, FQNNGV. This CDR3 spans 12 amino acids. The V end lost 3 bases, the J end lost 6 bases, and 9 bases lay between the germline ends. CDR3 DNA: TGTGCCAGCAGCTTTTTCGGGCTCGAGCAGTACTTC. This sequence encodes CASSFFGLEQYF.

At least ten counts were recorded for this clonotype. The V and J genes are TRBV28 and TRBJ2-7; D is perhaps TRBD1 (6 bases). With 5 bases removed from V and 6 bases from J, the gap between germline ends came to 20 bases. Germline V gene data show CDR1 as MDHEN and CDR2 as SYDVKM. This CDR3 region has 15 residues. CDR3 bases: TGTGCCAGCAGTCCCGACAGGAGACCCTACTCCGAGCAGTACTTC. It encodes CASSPDRRPYSEQYF.

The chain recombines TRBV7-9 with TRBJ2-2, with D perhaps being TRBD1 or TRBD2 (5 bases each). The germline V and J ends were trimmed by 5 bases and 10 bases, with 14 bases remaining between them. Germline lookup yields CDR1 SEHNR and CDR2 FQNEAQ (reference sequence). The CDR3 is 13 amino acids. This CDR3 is CASSIRESAELFF. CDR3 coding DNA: TGTGCCAGCAGCATCAGGGAGAGTGCGGAGCTGTTTTTT. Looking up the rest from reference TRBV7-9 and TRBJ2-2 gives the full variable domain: DTGVSQNPRHKITKRGQNVTFRCDPISEHNRLYWYRQTLGQGPEFLTYFQNEAQLEKSRLLSDRFSAERPKGSFSTLEIQRTEQGDSAMYLCASSIRESAELFFGEGSRLTVL.

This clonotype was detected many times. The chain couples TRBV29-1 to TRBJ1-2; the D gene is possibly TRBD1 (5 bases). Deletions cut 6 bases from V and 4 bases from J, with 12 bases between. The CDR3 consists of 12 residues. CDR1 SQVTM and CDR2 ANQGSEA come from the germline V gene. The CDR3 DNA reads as TGCAGCGTGAGGGACGGCGTCTATGGCTACACCTTC. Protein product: CSVRDGVYGYTF.

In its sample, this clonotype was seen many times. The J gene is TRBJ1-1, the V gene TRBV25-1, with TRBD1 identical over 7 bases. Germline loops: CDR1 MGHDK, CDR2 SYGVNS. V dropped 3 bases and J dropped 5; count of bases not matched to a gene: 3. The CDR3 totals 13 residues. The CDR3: CASSDTGETEAFF. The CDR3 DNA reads TGTGCCAGCAGTGATACAGGGGAGACTGAAGCTTTCTTT.

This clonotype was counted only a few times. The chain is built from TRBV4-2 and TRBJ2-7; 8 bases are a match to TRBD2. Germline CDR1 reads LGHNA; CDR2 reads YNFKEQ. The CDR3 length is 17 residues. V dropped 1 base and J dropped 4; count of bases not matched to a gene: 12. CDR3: CASSQAGPGLVSYEQYF. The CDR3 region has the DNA TGTGCCAGCAGCCAAGCGGGGCCGGGACTAGTGAGTTACGAGCAGTACTTC.

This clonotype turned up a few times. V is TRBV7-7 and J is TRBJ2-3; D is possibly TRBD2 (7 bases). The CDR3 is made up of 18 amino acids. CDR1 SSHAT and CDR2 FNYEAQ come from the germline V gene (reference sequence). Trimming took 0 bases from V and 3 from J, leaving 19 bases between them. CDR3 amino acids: CASSLAPSSGGSTDTQYF. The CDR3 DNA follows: TGTGCCAGCAGCTTAGCCCCCTCGTCGGGGGGCAGTACAGATACGCAGTATTTT.

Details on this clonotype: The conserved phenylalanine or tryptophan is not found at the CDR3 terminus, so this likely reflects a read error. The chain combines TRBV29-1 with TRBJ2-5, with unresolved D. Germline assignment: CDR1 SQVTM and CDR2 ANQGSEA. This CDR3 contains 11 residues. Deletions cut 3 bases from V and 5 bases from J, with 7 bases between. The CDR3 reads CSVEVRETQYS. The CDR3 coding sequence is TGCAGCGTTGAGGTGAGGGAGACCCAGTACTCC.